This entry lists 10 T cell receptor beta chains sequenced from one sample in a study of blood T cell repertoires in COVID-19. The protocol was immunoSEQ multiplex PCR, while the TCRdb copy is restricted to in-frame clones and leaves out a portion. The sample carries approximately 76,000 clones, around nine tenths recorded once. Material for sequencing was peripheral blood. These receptors all stem from a man aged 25 to 45 with acute or convalescent COVID-19.

The chain is built from TRBV19 and TRBJ2-7, with 10 nucleotides matching TRBD2. J gave up 5 bases and V 6 bases, and 10 bases lay outside the gene matches. The CDR3 sequence is 15 residues long. CDR1 is LNHDA and CDR2 is SQIVND in the germline V gene (reference sequence). The CDR3 sequence is CASSLAGVPIHEQYF. The CDR3 DNA is TGTGCCAGTAGCCTAGCGGGAGTCCCTATCCACGAGCAGTACTTC. The variable domain in full, completed from reference TRBV19 and TRBJ2-7, reads DGGITQSPKYLFRKEGQNVTLSCEQNLNHDAMYWYRQDPGQGLRLIYYSQIVNDFQKGDIAEGYSVSREKKESFPLTVTSAQKNPTAFYLCASSLAGVPIHEQYFGPGTRLTVT.

The sample holds a few counts of this clone. The gene calls are TRBV7-2 and TRBJ2-1; D is perhaps TRBD2 (6 bases). Germline values: CDR1 SGHTA, CDR2 FQGNSA. Between the trimmed V and J ends, which lost 6 bases and 10 bases, there was a span of 16 bases. The CDR3 totals 13 residues. The CDR3 nucleotides are TGTGCCAGCAGTCAAAGCCGGGACTCAGAGCAGTTCTTC. This translates into CASSQSRDSEQFF.

The rearrangement uses TRBV28 and TRBJ2-7; 9 bases map to TRBD2. Per the germline V gene, CDR1 is MDHEN and CDR2 is SYDVKM. The CDR3 loop spans 14 amino acids. The junction had 8 bases not matched to a gene; V was cut back by 6 bases and J by 5 bases. In DNA form, the CDR3 reads TGTGCCAGCAGCCCAATAGCGGGAGACCACGAGCAGTACTTC. Translating it yields CASSPIAGDHEQYF.

The gene calls are TRBV18 and TRBJ1-2; weak D call: TRBD1 (5 bases). Germline V gives CDR1 KGHSH, CDR2 LQKENI. The length of the CDR3 is 16 residues. V lost 4 bases and J lost 7, with 22 bases in between. The chain's CDR3 is CASSLRDSLRRGGYTF. The CDR3 coding sequence is TGTGCCAGCTCACTTCGGGACTCACTCAGGAGGGGTGGCTACACCTTC.

The V call is TRBV6-2 or TRBV6-3, the J call TRBJ2-5, with a possible D match to TRBD1 (6 bases). V was shortened by 6 bases and J by 6 bases, with 14 bases between the two germline ends. The germline V gene encodes CDR1 MNHEY and CDR2 SVGEGT. The CDR3 length is 13 residues. This chain's CDR3 is CASSSGTTKTQYF. The CDR3 coding sequence is TGTGCCAGCAGCTCCGGGACAACGAAGACCCAGTACTTC.

The gene calls are TRBV5-1 and TRBJ1-1, with a weak D call TRBD1 (6 bases). The CDR3 length is 13 residues. V shed 3 bases and J shed 12 bases, with 18 bases lying between them. The germline V gene has CDR1 SGHRS and CDR2 YFSETQ. As DNA, the CDR3 is TGCGCCAGCAGCTCGACGGGCTCAGGGGAACCTTTCTTT. Amino acid sequence: CASSSTGSGEPFF.

This clone showed up just a few times. This chain connects TRBV2 to TRBJ1-1; the D is unclear. There are 13 residues in the CDR3. Trimming left V 6 bases short and J 8 bases short, with 16 bases between. CDR1 SNHLY and CDR2 FYNNEI come from the germline V gene. This CDR3 is CASSPDWAKEAFF. CDR3 sequence (DNA): TGTGCCAGCAGCCCCGATTGGGCCAAAGAAGCTTTCTTT. The whole variable domain, filled in from reference TRBV2 and TRBJ1-1, reads EPEVTQTPSHQVTQMGQEVILRCVPISNHLYFYWYRQILGQKVEFLVSFYNNEISEKSEIFDDQFSVERPDGSNFTLKIRSTKLEDSAMYFCASSPDWAKEAFFGQGTRLTVV.

V and J are TRBV10-1 and TRBJ2-1; 9 bases agree with TRBD1. The germline V gene encodes CDR1 WNHNN and CDR2 SYGVQD (reference sequence). The CDR3 has 17 residues. With V trimmed by 0 bases and J by 9 bases, 12 bases remained unmatched. CDR3 bases: TGCGCCAGCAGTGAGTCAGCTAGGACAGGGGCTCGTGGTGAGCAGTTCTTC. It is translated as CASSESARTGARGEQFF.

The V and J genes are TRBV24-1 and TRBJ2-1, with a weak D call TRBD2 (6 bases). The CDR3 has 16 residues. Trimming took 3 bases from V and 5 from J, leaving 16 bases between them. Looked up from germline, CDR1 is KGHDR and CDR2 is SFDVKD. The CDR3 sequence: CATSDPGTRPNNEQFF. CDR3 coding DNA: TGTGCCACCAGTGATCCCGGGACTCGCCCTAACAATGAGCAGTTCTTC.

The rearrangement links TRBV10-2 to TRBJ2-2, with 12 bases lining up with TRBD2. The CDR3 is made up of 15 amino acids. Looked up from germline, CDR1 is WSHSY and CDR2 is SAAADI. The trim removed 6 bases at V and 5 bases at J, leaving 4 bases unmatched. CDR3 DNA: TGCGCCAGCAGGACTAGCGGGAGTTTTACCGGGGAGCTGTTTTTT. Translated, it gives CASRTSGSFTGELFF.